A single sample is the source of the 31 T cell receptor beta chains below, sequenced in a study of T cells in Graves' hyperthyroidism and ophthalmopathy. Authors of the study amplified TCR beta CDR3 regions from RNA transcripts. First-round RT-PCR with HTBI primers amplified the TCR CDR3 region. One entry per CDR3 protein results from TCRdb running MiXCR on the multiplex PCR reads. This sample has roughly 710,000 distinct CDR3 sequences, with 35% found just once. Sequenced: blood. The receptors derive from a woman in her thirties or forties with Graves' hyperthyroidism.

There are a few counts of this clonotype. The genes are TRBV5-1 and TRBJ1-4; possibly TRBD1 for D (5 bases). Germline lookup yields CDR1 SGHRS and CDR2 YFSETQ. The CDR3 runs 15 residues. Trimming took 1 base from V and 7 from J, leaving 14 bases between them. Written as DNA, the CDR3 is TGCGCCAGCAGCTTGTTCGGAGAAAGGGGTGAAAAACTGTTTTTT. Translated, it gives CASSLFGERGEKLFF.

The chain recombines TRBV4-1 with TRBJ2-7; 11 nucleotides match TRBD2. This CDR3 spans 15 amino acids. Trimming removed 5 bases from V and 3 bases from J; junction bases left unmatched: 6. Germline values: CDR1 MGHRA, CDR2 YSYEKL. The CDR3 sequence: CASSVIAGGNYEQYF. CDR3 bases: TGCGCCAGCAGCGTCATAGCGGGAGGGAACTACGAGCAGTACTTC.

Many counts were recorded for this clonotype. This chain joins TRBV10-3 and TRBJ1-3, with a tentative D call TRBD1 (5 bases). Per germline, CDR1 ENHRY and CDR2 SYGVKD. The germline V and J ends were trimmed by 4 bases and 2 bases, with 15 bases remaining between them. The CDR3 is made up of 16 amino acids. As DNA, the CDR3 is TGTGCCATCAGTGCCGCTGGGGGGACGACTGGAAACACCATATATTTT. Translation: CAISAAGGTTGNTIYF.

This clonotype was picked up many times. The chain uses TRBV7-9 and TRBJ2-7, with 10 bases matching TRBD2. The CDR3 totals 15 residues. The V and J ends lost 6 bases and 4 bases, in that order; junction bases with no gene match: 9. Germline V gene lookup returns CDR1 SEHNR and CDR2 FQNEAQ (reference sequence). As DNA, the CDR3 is TGTGCCAGCAGTCATACGCCTAGCGGGAGATACGAGCAGTACTTC. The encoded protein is CASSHTPSGRYEQYF.

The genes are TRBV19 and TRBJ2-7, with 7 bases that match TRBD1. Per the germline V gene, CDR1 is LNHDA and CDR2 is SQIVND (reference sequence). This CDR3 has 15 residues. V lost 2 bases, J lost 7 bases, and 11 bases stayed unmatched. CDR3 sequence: CASSISNRGFNEQYF. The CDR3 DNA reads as TGTGCCAGTAGTATATCGAACAGGGGTTTCAATGAGCAGTACTTC.

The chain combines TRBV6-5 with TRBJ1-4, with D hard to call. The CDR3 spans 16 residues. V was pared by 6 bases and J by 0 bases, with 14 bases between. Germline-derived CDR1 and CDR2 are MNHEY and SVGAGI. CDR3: CASSPESTTTNEKLFF. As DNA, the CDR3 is TGTGCCAGCAGCCCCGAGAGTACGACAACTAATGAAAAACTGTTTTTT.

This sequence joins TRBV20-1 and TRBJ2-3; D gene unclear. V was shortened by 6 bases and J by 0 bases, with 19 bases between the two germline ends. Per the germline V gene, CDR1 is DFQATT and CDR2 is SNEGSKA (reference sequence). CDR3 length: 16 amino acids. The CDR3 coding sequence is TGCAGTGCCAGTGGCCTTGGTGGCAGCAGCACAGATACGCAGTATTTT. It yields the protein CSASGLGGSSTDTQYF.

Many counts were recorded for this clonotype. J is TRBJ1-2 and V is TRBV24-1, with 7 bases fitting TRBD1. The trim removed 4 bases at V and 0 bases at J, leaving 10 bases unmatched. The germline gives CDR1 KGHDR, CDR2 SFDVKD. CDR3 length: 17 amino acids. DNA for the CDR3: TGTGCCACCAGTGACGGCGGACAGGCGTTAGCTAACTATGGCTACACCTTC. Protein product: CATSDGGQALANYGYTF.

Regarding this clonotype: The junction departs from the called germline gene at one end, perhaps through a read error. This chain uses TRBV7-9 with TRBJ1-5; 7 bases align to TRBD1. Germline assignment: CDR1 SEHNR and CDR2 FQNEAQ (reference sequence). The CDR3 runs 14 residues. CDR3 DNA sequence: TGTGCCGGCAGCTTGGGACAGAACGATCAGCCCCAGCATTTT. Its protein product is CAGSLGQNDQPQHF.

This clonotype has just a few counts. The CDR3 region has the DNA TGTGCCAGCAGCGGGAACCGGGACAGCTACGAGCAGTACTTC. This translates into CASSGNRDSYEQYF. The J gene is TRBJ2-7, the V gene TRBV28; 7 positions agree with TRBD1. The CDR3 totals 14 residues. Germline assignment: CDR1 MDHEN and CDR2 SYDVKM. The trim removed 6 bases at V and 3 bases at J, leaving 8 bases unmatched.

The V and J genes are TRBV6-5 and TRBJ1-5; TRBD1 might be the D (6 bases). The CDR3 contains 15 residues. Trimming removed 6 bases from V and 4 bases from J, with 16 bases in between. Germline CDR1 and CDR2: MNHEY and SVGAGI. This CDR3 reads CASRLTGTLNQPQHF. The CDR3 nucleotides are TGTGCCAGCAGACTTACCGGGACACTAAATCAGCCCCAGCATTTT.

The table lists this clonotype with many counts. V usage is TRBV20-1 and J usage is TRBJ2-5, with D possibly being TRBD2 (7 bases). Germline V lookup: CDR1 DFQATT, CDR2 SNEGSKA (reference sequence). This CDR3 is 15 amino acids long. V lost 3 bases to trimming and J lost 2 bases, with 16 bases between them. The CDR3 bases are TGCAGTGCTAGTTCGCGGGGAGGGGGTCAAGAGACCCAGTACTTC. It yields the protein CSASSRGGGQETQYF.

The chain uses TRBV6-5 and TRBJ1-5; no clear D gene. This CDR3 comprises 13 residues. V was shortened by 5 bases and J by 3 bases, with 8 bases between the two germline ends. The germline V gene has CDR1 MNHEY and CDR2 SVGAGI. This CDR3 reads CASSEVNNQPQHF. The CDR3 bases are TGTGCCAGCAGTGAAGTTAACAATCAGCCCCAGCATTTT.

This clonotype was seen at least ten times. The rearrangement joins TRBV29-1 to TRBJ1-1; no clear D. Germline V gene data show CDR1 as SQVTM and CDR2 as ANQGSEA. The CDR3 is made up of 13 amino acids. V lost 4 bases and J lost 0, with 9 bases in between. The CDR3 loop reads CSVANLMNTEAFF. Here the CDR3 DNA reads TGCAGCGTTGCGAATCTGATGAACACTGAAGCTTTCTTT.

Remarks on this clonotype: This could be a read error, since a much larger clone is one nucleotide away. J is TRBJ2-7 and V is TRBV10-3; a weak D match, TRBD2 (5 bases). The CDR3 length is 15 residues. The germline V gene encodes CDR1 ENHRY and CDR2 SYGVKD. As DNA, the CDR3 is TGTGCCAGCAGTCTCGGACCAGCGGTCCCCTACGAGCAGTACTTC. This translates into CASSLGPAVPYEQYF.

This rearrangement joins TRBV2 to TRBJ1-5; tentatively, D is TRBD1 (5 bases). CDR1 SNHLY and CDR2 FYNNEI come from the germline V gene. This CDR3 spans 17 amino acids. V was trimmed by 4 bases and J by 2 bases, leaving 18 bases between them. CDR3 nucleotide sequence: TGTGCCAGCAGTGTGGATCGAGCAGGGACGGGCAATCAGCCCCAGCATTTT. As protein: CASSVDRAGTGNQPQHF.

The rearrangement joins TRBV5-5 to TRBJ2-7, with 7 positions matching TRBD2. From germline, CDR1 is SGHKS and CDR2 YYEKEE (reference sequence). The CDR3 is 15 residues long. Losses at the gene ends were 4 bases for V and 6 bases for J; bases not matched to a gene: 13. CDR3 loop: CASSPPRTRSGEQYF. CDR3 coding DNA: TGTGCCAGCAGCCCCCCCAGGACTAGAAGTGGCGAGCAGTACTTC. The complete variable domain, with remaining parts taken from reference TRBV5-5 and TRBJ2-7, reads DAGVTQSPTHLIKTRGQQVTLRCSPISGHKSVSWYQQVLGQGPQFIFQYYEKEERGRGNFPDRFSARQFPNYSSELNVNALLLGDSALYLCASSPPRTRSGEQYFGPGTRLTVT.

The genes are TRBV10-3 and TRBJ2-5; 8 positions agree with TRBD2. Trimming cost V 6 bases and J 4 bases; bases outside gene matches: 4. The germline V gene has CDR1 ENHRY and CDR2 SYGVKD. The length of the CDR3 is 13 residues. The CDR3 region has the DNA TGTGCCATCAGGCCGGCGGGGGGAGAGACCCAGTACTTC. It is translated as CAIRPAGGETQYF.

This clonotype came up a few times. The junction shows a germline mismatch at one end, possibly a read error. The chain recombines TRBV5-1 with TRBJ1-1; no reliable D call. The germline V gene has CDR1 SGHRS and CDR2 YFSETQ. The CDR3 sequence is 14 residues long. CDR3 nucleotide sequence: TGTGCCAGCAGCCAAGAAGGTGGGGTGGGTGAAGCTTTCTTT. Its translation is CASSQEGGVGEAFF.

The CDR3 nucleotides are TGTGCCAGCAGGGTCGGGACGAGGGGCTACGGTGGCTACACCTTC. Its translation: CASRVGTRGYGGYTF. The genes are TRBV6-6 and TRBJ1-2, with a weak D call TRBD1 (5 bases). Germline loops: CDR1 MNHNY, CDR2 SVGAGI (reference sequence). Trimming pared 6 bases from V and 7 bases from J, leaving 21 bases between. This CDR3 is 15 amino acids long.

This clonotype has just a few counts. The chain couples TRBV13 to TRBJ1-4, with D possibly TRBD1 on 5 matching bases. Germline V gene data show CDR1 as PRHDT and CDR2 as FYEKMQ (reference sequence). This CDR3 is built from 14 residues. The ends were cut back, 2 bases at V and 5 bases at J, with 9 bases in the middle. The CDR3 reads CASSLPGKNEKLFF. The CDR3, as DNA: TGTGCCAGCAGCTTACCAGGGAAAAATGAAAAACTGTTTTTT.

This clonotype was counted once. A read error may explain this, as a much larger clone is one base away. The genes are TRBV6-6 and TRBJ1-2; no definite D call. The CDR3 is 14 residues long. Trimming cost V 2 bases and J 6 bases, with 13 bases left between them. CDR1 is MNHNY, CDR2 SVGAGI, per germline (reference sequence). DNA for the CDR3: TGTGCCAGCAGTTACGCTCCAGGTCTCGATGGCTACACCTTC. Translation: CASSYAPGLDGYTF.

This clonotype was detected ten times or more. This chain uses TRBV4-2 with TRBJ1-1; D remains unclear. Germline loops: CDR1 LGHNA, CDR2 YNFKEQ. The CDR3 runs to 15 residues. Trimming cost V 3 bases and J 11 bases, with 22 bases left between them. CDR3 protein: CASSQLERAPSSAFF. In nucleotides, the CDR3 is TGTGCCAGCAGCCAGCTTGAAAGGGCCCCCTCGTCGGCTTTCTTT.

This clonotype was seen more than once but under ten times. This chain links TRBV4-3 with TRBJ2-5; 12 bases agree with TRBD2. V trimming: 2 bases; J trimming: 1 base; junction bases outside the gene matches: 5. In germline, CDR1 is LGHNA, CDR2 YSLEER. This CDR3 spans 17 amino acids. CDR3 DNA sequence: TGCGCCAGCAGCCAATACGGACTAGCGGGAACCCAAGAGACCCAGTACTTC. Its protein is CASSQYGLAGTQETQYF.

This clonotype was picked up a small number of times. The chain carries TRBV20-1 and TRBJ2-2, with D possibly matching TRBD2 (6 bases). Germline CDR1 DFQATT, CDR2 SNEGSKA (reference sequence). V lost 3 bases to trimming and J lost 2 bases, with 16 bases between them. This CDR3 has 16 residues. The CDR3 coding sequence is TGCAGTGCTAGCCCTAACGGGGGTTCAAACACCGGGGAGCTGTTTTTT. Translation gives CSASPNGGSNTGELFF.

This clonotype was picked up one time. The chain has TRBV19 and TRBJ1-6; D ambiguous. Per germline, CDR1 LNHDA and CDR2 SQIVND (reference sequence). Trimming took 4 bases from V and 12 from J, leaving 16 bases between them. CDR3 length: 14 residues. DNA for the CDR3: TGTGCCAGTAGTAACCGACCCTCGTTGGGACCCCTCCACTTT. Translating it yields CASSNRPSLGPLHF.

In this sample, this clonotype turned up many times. The CDR3 loop is CASSPMANTEAFF. The CDR3 DNA follows: TGTGCCAGCAGCCCCATGGCGAACACTGAAGCTTTCTTT. The rearrangement links TRBV12-3 or TRBV12-4 to TRBJ1-1; D uncertain. The ends were cut back, 6 bases at V and 1 base at J, with 9 bases in the middle. The CDR3 runs to 13 residues.

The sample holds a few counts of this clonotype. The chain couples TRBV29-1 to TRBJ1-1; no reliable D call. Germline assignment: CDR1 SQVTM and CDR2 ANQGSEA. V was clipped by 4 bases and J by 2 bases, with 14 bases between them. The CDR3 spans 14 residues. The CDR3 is CSVALLADNTEAFF. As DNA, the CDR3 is TGCAGCGTTGCTCTCCTGGCAGATAACACTGAAGCTTTCTTT.

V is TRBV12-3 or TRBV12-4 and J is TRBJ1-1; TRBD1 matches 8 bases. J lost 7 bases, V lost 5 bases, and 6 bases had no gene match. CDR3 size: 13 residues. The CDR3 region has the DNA TGTGCCAGCAGTCAGGGACAGGCGGGTGAAGCTTTCTTT. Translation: CASSQGQAGEAFF.

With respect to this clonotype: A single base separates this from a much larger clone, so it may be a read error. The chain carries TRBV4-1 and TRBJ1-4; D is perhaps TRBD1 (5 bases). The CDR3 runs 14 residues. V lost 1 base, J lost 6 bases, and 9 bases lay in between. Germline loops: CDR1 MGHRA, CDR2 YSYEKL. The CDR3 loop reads CASSQVRDYEKLFF. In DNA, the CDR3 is TGCGCCAGCAGCCAAGTCAGGGATTATGAAAAACTGTTTTTT.

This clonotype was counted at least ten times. CDR3 loop: CATSVAGQGMETQYF. The DNA for the CDR3 is TGTGCCACCAGTGTCGCGGGACAGGGAATGGAGACCCAGTACTTC. The V and J genes are TRBV24-1 and TRBJ2-5, with 9 nucleotides matching TRBD1. V trimming: 5 bases; J trimming: 5 bases; junction bases outside the gene matches: 8. This CDR3 spans 15 amino acids. Looked up from germline, CDR1 is KGHDR and CDR2 is SFDVKD.